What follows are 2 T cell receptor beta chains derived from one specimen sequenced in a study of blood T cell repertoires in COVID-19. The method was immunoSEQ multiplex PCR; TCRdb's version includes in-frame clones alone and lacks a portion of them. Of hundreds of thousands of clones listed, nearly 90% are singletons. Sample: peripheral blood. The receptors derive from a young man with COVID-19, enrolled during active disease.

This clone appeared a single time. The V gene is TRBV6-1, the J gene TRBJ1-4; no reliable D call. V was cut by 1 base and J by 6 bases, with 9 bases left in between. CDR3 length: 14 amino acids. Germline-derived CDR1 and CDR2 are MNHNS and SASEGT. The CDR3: CASSEVGSHEKLFF. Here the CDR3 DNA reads TGTGCCAGCAGTGAAGTGGGCAGTCATGAAAAACTGTTTTTT.

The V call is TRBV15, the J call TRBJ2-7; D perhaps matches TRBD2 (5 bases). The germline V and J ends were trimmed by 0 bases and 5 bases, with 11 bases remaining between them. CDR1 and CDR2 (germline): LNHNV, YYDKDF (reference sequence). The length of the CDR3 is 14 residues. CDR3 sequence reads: CATSREEERDEQYF. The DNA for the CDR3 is TGTGCCACCAGCAGAGAGGAGGAAAGGGACGAGCAGTACTTC.